What follows is one T cell receptor beta chain and its context. Its antigen is not identified. Trimming left V 7 bases short and J 0 bases short, with 12 bases between. Germline CDR1 and CDR2: SEHNR and FQNEAQ (reference sequence). This CDR3 comprises 14 residues. Generation of TCR cDNA used 5'RACE template switching (which added a universal primer site and UMIs). TCRdb redid the calling of the 5' RACE reads with MiXCR, one entry per CDR3 protein. The table includes 450,000 to 650,000 distinct CDR3 sequences, roughly 22% detected once. The data are from a study of T cells after yellow fever vaccination. Study as a whole: Preparation used SMART-Seq v4 Ultra Low Input for the low-cell-number fractions. Whole-study findings and limits: Of the clonotypes, a small share occurred in both CD4 and CD8 compartments. Reappearing after the booster were most of the clones from primary vaccination (about 96% CD4, 88% CD8).

This receptor was taken from a man between 18 and 29 years old who received the YFV17D yellow fever vaccine. The V and J genes are TRBV7-9 and TRBJ1-1; D is unclear. The sequences come from PBMCs, collected roughly 20 days after the first yellow fever vaccination. The CDR3 DNA reads TGTGCCAGCATAGGACGGAGCATGAACACTGAAGCTTTCTTT. Translated, it gives CASIGRSMNTEAFF.